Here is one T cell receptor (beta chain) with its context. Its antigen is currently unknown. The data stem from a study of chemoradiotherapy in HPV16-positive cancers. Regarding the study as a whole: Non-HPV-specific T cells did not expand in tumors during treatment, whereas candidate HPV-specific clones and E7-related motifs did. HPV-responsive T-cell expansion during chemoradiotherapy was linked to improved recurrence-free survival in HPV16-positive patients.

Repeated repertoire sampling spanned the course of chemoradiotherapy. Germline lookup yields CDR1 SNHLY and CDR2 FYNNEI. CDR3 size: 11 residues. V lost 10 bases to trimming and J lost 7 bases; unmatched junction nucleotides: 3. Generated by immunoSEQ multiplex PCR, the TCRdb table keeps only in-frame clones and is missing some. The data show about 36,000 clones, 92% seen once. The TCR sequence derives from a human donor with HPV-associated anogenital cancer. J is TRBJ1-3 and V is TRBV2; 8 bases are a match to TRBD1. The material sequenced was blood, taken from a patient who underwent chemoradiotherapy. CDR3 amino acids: CATWTGNTIYF. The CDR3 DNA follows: TGTGCCACTTGGACAGGGAACACCATATATTTT.